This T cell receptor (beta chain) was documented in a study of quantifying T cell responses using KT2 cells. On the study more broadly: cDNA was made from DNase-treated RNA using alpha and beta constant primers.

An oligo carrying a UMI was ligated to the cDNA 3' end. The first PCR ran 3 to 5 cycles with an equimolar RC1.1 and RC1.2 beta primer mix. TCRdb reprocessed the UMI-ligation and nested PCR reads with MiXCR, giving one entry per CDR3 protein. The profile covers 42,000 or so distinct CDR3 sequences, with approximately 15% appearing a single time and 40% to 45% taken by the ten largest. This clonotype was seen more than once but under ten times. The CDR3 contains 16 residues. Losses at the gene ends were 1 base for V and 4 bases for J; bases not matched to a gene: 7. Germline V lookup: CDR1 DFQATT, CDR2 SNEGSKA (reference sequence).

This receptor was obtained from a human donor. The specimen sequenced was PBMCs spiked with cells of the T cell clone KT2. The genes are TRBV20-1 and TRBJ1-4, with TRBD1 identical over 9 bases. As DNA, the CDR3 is TGCAGTGCTAGAGGCCCCAACAGGGGGCTTAATGAAAAACTGTTTTTT. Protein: CSARGPNRGLNEKLFF.